These 29 T cell receptor beta chains came from one sample sequenced in a study of shared clonotypes between healthy human individuals. Selected positively for CCR7 and CD45RO-negative, naive CD8 cells excluded terminally differentiated effector memory CD45RA+ cells. Profiled with immunoSEQ multiplex PCR; TCRdb holds only in-frame clones, not every one. The table has roughly 2 million clones, over 85% seen once; the top ten hold 1.1%. Specimen: naive CD8+ T cells sorted from blood. The receptors were gathered from a man between 18 and 29 years old in good health.

The chain is built from TRBV4-3 and TRBJ2-7; TRBD2 aligns across 12 bases. V lost 3 bases and J lost 7; bases outside the gene matches: 19. The V gene's germline CDR1 is LGHNA and CDR2 YSLEER. The CDR3 has 19 amino acids. The CDR3 reads CASSQPGRRTSGNIGEQYF. The CDR3 region has the DNA TGCGCCAGCAGCCAGCCGGGACGAAGGACTAGCGGGAACATCGGGGAGCAGTACTTC.

This rearrangement joins TRBV30 to TRBJ1-2, with 7 bases that match TRBD1. From germline, CDR1 is GTSNPN and CDR2 SVGIG (reference sequence). V was pared by 5 bases and J by 10 bases, with 7 bases of the junction left unmatched. There are 11 residues in the CDR3. The CDR3 coding sequence is TGTGCCTGGGACAGGGTAAATGACTACACCTTC. Translation: CAWDRVNDYTF.

As DNA, the CDR3 is TGTGCCAGCAGCCAACTCACAGGGAGAACCACTGAAGCTTTCTTT. Residues: CASSQLTGRTTEAFF. This chain links TRBV14 with TRBJ1-1; perhaps TRBD1 as D (6 bases). Germline CDR1 SGHDN, CDR2 FVKESK. The CDR3 has 15 residues. V lost 2 bases and J lost 4, with 14 bases in between.

The rearrangement uses TRBV7-9 and TRBJ2-7; 11 bases are a match to TRBD1. CDR1 and CDR2 from the germline V gene are SEHNR and FQNEAQ (reference sequence). The V and J ends lost 5 bases and 7 bases, in that order; junction bases with no gene match: 10. The CDR3 has 15 residues. The CDR3 protein is CASSMDRGLSWEQYF. The CDR3, as DNA: TGTGCCAGCAGCATGGACAGGGGGCTAAGTTGGGAGCAGTACTTC.

The genes are TRBV29-1 and TRBJ2-7; possible D gene TRBD1, 5 bases. The ends were cut back, 0 bases at V and 3 bases at J, with 21 bases in the middle. Germline CDR1 and CDR2: SQVTM and ANQGSEA. The CDR3 has 17 amino acids. CDR3 sequence: CSVEDRGAGPEHYEQYF. In DNA form, the CDR3 reads TGCAGCGTTGAAGATCGTGGGGCAGGGCCAGAACACTACGAGCAGTACTTC.

This clone was picked up a small number of times. This CDR3 is also generated by other DNA sequences in the sample. The chain couples TRBV2 to TRBJ2-2, with D unresolved. With 6 bases removed from V and 1 base from J, the gap between germline ends came to 0 bases. Germline V gene sequence: CDR1 SNHLY, CDR2 FYNNEI. The CDR3 loop spans 11 amino acids. The CDR3 nucleotides read TGTGCCAGCAGGAACACCGGGGAGCTGTTTTTT. This codes for CASRNTGELFF.

The V gene is TRBV4-2, the J gene TRBJ1-1; no definite D call. CDR3 length equals 14 residues. Germline values: CDR1 LGHNA, CDR2 YNFKEQ. V lost 2 bases and J 1 base, leaving 8 bases between the germline ends. CDR3 sequence reads: CASSQRSENTEAFF. The CDR3 DNA is TGTGCCAGCAGCCAAAGATCAGAGAACACTGAAGCTTTCTTT.

V gene TRBV10-2 combines with J gene TRBJ1-2; D gene unclear. Germline CDR1 reads WSHSY; CDR2 reads SAAADI. The CDR3 totals 12 residues. V was pared by 0 bases and J by 4 bases, with 3 bases between. The CDR3 region has the DNA TGCGCCAGCAGTGAGTCGCTCTATGGCTACACCTTC. Translated: CASSESLYGYTF.

About this clone: This sample also contains other DNA sequences that code for the same CDR3. J is TRBJ2-1 and V is TRBV30; D ambiguous. Trimming took 0 bases from V and 5 from J, leaving 8 bases between them. Germline CDR1 is GTSNPN and CDR2 is SVGIG (reference sequence). This CDR3 comprises 13 residues. CDR3 sequence reads: CAWSVLGNNEQFF. In DNA form, the CDR3 reads TGTGCCTGGAGTGTACTCGGCAACAATGAGCAGTTCTTC.

The chain recombines TRBV7-9 with TRBJ2-3; 8 nucleotides match TRBD1. CDR1 and CDR2 (germline): SEHNR, FQNEAQ (reference sequence). There are 18 residues in the CDR3. Unmatched junction bases numbered 15, after V lost 5 bases and J lost 2 bases. The CDR3 is CASSPALGAGQDTDTQYF. In DNA form, the CDR3 reads TGTGCCAGCAGCCCTGCCCTGGGTGCGGGACAGGACACAGATACGCAGTATTTT.

This clone was observed once. V gene TRBV6-5 combines with J gene TRBJ1-2; D gene ambiguous. This CDR3 has 16 amino acids. Germline values: CDR1 MNHEY, CDR2 SVGAGI. V shed 0 bases and J shed 4 bases, with 15 bases lying between them. CDR3 loop: CASSYSSPSYPYGYTF. CDR3 nucleotide sequence: TGTGCCAGCAGTTACTCCTCCCCTTCTTACCCCTATGGCTACACCTTC.

This clone was recorded once. The chain joins TRBV6-5 to TRBJ1-2; possibly TRBD1 for D (5 bases). Trimming took 6 bases from V and 0 from J, leaving 14 bases between them. Germline V lookup: CDR1 MNHEY, CDR2 SVGAGI. This CDR3 comprises 15 residues. The CDR3 region has the DNA TGTGCCAGCAGCCTGTCTGGAGGGGCTAACTATGGCTACACCTTC. This encodes CASSLSGGANYGYTF.

The rearrangement uses TRBV12-5 and TRBJ2-3; D is uncertain. The ends were cut back, 6 bases at V and 6 bases at J, with 7 bases in the middle. From germline, CDR1 is LGHNT and CDR2 FRNRAP. The CDR3 contains 11 residues. The CDR3 nucleotides are TGTGCTAGTGGCCCTTGGGATACGCAGTATTTT. Residues: CASGPWDTQYF.

As regards this clone: The same CDR3 is also encoded by other DNA sequences in this sample. The rearrangement links TRBV11-1 to TRBJ2-7; TRBD2 might be the D (5 bases). Germline V gene data show CDR1 as SGHAT and CDR2 as FQDESV (reference sequence). The V gene lost 0 bases and the J gene lost 3 bases, with 6 bases spanning the gap. CDR3 length: 13 amino acids. The CDR3 loop is CASSLAGSYEQYF. CDR3 nucleotides: TGTGCCAGCAGCTTAGCGGGGAGCTACGAGCAGTACTTC.

The J gene is TRBJ2-5, the V gene TRBV27; 11 bases map to TRBD2. The assigned J gene may be wrong: the sequence end matches TRBJ2-7 better. The CDR3 covers 14 residues. Germline values: CDR1 MNHEY, CDR2 SMNVEV (reference sequence). Here the CDR3 reads CASRVLAGDYEQYF. Here the CDR3 DNA reads TGTGCCAGCAGGGTACTAGCGGGAGACTACGAGCAGTACTTC.

On this clone: At the DNA level, this CDR3 is encoded by other sequences in the same sample as well. The chain recombines TRBV7-9 with TRBJ2-2; 12 bases fit TRBD2. Germline-derived CDR1 and CDR2 are SEHNR and FQNEAQ (reference sequence). The CDR3 is 17 residues long. Trimming took 3 bases from V and 0 from J; bases not matched to a gene: 2. The CDR3 sequence is CASSLGLAGTNTGELFF. Written as DNA, the CDR3 is TGTGCCAGCAGCTTGGGACTAGCGGGTACGAACACCGGGGAGCTGTTTTTT.

This sequence joins TRBV7-9 and TRBJ2-1, with D possibly being TRBD1 or TRBD2 (5 bases each). Trimming left V 5 bases short and J 0 bases short, with 14 bases between. The CDR3 is 16 residues long. Germline lookup yields CDR1 SEHNR and CDR2 FQNEAQ (reference sequence). The DNA of the CDR3 is TGTGCCAGCAGCCCCCGGGACGCGGGCTCCTACAATGAGCAGTTCTTC. Translation: CASSPRDAGSYNEQFF.

To note about this clone: Other DNA sequences in the sample encode the same CDR3. The V gene is TRBV7-2, the J gene TRBJ2-4; D remains ambiguous. Deletions cut 1 base from V and 5 bases from J, with 6 bases between. The CDR3 has 13 residues. Germline V lookup: CDR1 SGHTA, CDR2 FQGNSA. CDR3: CASSLVSENIQYF. The CDR3 coding sequence is TGTGCCAGCAGCTTAGTTTCTGAAAACATTCAGTACTTC.

Of note for this clone: Other DNA sequences in this sample translate to the same CDR3. This chain links TRBV19 with TRBJ2-7; D not certain. Trimming took off 3 bases at V and 0 bases at J, with 6 bases between the two ends. The CDR3 loop spans 13 amino acids. Germline V gene lookup returns CDR1 LNHDA and CDR2 SQIVND (reference sequence). The CDR3, as DNA: TGTGCCAGTAGTATGGGGATCTCCTACGAGCAGTACTTC. As protein: CASSMGISYEQYF.

The chain joins TRBV6-5 to TRBJ2-5, with 10 nucleotides matching TRBD2. The CDR3 contains 13 residues. The germline gives CDR1 MNHEY, CDR2 SVGAGI. The V gene end was trimmed by 6 bases and the J gene end by 4 bases; junction bases not matched to a gene: 2. The DNA of the CDR3 is TGTGCCAGCAGGATAGCGGGGGGAGAGACCCAGTACTTC. As protein: CASRIAGGETQYF.

This chain joins TRBV9 and TRBJ2-5, with D perhaps TRBD1 (6 bases). The V gene's germline CDR1 is SGDLS and CDR2 YYNGEE. The CDR3 runs 15 residues. The ends were cut back, 4 bases at V and 5 bases at J, with 18 bases in the middle. The CDR3 DNA sequence: TGTGCCAGCAGCCCCCTTAGAGGGGGAGCGGAGACCCAGTACTTC. This encodes CASSPLRGGAETQYF.

This clone occurred once. The sample holds other DNA sequences that translate to the same CDR3. The genes are TRBV5-1 and TRBJ2-3; a weak D match, TRBD2 (5 bases). With 0 bases removed from V and 4 bases from J, the gap between germline ends came to 12 bases. The CDR3 is 15 residues long. Germline CDR1 and CDR2: SGHRS and YFSETQ. The DNA for the CDR3 is TGCGCCAGCAGCTTGGAAGGCGGGTTGCCAGATACGCAGTATTTT. This codes for CASSLEGGLPDTQYF.

J is TRBJ2-7 and V is TRBV7-2; either TRBD1 or TRBD2 may fit D (5 bases each). CDR3 length: 18 amino acids. Trimming stripped 5 bases from V and 5 bases from J, with 28 bases between. CDR1 and CDR2 (germline): SGHTA, FQGNSA. Written as DNA, the CDR3 is TGTGCCAGCAGCGCCCAAGGGGAAGAGGGTTGGGATATCGACGAGCAGTACTTC. Protein: CASSAQGEEGWDIDEQYF.

V usage is TRBV4-1 and J usage is TRBJ1-2; D is undetermined. The CDR3 has 15 amino acids. The V gene's germline CDR1 is MGHRA and CDR2 YSYEKL. V dropped 1 base and J dropped 4 bases, with 13 bases sitting between them. The CDR3 loop reads CASSQVVDVSYGYTF. The CDR3, as DNA: TGCGCCAGCAGCCAAGTAGTTGACGTATCCTATGGCTACACCTTC.

This clone showed up just once. The chain links TRBV13 to TRBJ2-1; D might be TRBD1 or TRBD2, each matching 5 bases. The CDR3 sequence is 14 residues long. Trimming removed 5 bases from V and 2 bases from J, with 10 bases in between. The germline CDR1 and CDR2 sequences are PRHDT and FYEKMQ (reference sequence). The CDR3 bases are TGTGCCAGCAGCCTCCCGGGACCCTACAATGAGCAGTTCTTC. Its translation is CASSLPGPYNEQFF. The variable domain in full, completed from reference TRBV13 and TRBJ2-1, reads AAGVIQSPRHLIKEKRETATLKCYPIPRHDTVYWYQQGPGQDPQFLISFYEKMQSDKGSIPDRFSAQQFSDYHSELNMSSLELGDSALYFCASSLPGPYNEQFFGPGTRLTVL.

The CDR3 coding sequence is TGCAGCGTTGATGGGGGGGAAACATCAGCCTACGAGCAGTACTTC. Its protein product is CSVDGGETSAYEQYF. This sequence joins TRBV29-1 and TRBJ2-7, with 7 bases aligning to TRBD2. V lost 3 bases and J lost 2; bases outside the gene matches: 10. CDR1 is SQVTM, CDR2 ANQGSEA, per germline. The CDR3 length is 15 residues.

The rearrangement joins TRBV29-1 to TRBJ1-4; a weak D match, TRBD1 (6 bases). This CDR3 region has 16 residues. Germline V gene data show CDR1 as SQVTM and CDR2 as ANQGSEA. Trimming removed 0 bases from V and 5 bases from J, with 16 bases in between. CDR3: CSVEDLDGQGNEKLFF. CDR3 nucleotides: TGCAGCGTTGAAGATCTGGACGGGCAGGGGAATGAAAAACTGTTTTTT.

The chain joins TRBV18 to TRBJ2-7, with D perhaps matching TRBD1 (6 bases). Germline assignment: CDR1 KGHSH and CDR2 LQKENI. The CDR3 is made up of 14 amino acids. The germline V and J ends were trimmed by 5 bases and 0 bases, with 11 bases remaining between them. The CDR3 sequence: CASSEGVGSYEQYF. The CDR3 DNA reads as TGTGCCAGCTCAGAGGGGGTGGGCTCCTACGAGCAGTACTTC.

J is TRBJ1-5 and V is TRBV27; D is uncertain. Between the trimmed V and J ends, which lost 7 bases and 1 base, there was a span of 5 bases. CDR1 and CDR2 (germline): MNHEY, SMNVEV (reference sequence). The CDR3 is 12 residues long. CDR3 sequence (DNA): TGTGCCAGCAACGGGAGCAATCAGCCCCAGCATTTT. Protein product: CASNGSNQPQHF.